This T cell receptor (beta chain) was documented in a study of blood T cells in healthy people across ages. V lost 5 bases, J lost 4 bases, and 7 bases stayed unmatched. Germline assignment: CDR1 DFQATT and CDR2 SNEGSKA (reference sequence). The length of the CDR3 is 14 residues. PCR was performed a second time for about 6 to 12 cycles using a sample-barcoded 5' primer and a J-beta primer mix. TCRdb fed the 5' RACE reads into MiXCR, producing one record per CDR3 protein. Found here are about 1.8 million distinct CDR3 sequences, around half of them singletons; the top ten hold about 2.1%. Sequencing used blood. The TCR originated in a woman between 40 and 55 years old in good health. The chain combines TRBV20-1 with TRBJ2-5; 10 bases match TRBD2. The CDR3 loop reads CSAEGLAGVETQYF. The CDR3 nucleotides are TGCAGTGCTGAGGGCCTAGCGGGAGTAGAGACCCAGTACTTC.